This paragraph reports one T cell receptor (beta chain). The target of this receptor is not known. No much larger clone is present one base from it, and per-base qualities are unavailable. The data were obtained in a study of regulatory T cells in long-lasting Graves disease (dated by TCRdb to the early 2020s). General notes on the study: Persistent Graves' disease was defined as antithyroid drug treatment for over 5 years with persistently positive TSH receptor autoantibodies. Antithyroid drugs had been taken for 8.5 to 13 years on average by persistent Graves' disease patients in the clinical cohort. Peripheral blood TCR sequencing and RNA sequencing compared persistent Graves' disease patients with newly diagnosed Graves' disease patients. The study was conducted in China and was registered as a clinical trial. A total of about 35 samples underwent TCR sequencing, from 13 patients with persistent Graves' disease and roughly 20 patients with newly diagnosed Graves' disease.

Results and caveats for the whole study, not just this receptor: TRBV28, TRBJ1-2 and TRBJ2-5 were preferentially used in persistent disease, while TRBV20-1 and TRBJ2-1 were favored in newly diagnosed disease. Compared with newly diagnosed patients, persistent Graves' disease patients had lower TCR Shannon entropy and fewer highly expanded clones, which suggests clonal expansion. As a limitation, the authors acknowledged that the small sample size may reduce accuracy. Only the TCR beta chain was sequenced and analyzed. Patients with persistent disease shared more public clonotypes (fewer than 3,000) than newly diagnosed patients did (nearly 1,000). The study examined only peripheral blood because the primary lesion, thyroid tissue, could not be accessed.

The library relied on multiplex PCR. Instrument on record: Illumina HiSeq 4000. iRepertoire HTBI primers and Arm-PCR amplification of CDR3 regions were used to construct TCR beta libraries. PCR products were gel purified before sequencing. As for how the authors treated the data: Gene usage analysis of CDR3 amino acid clonotypes relied on the approximately 60 TRBV and more than twelve TRBJ segments identified across samples. COPE and FqMerger were used to merge the filtered high-quality paired reads into contigs. BLAST was used to align contigs to IMGT TRBV, TRBD and TRBJ reference genes, with CDR3 defined following IMGT. Any clonotype with a frequency above 0.1% was counted as a highly expanded clone. Shannon entropy served as the measure of repertoire diversity, while the Gini coefficient captured V-J evenness. A clonotype found in more than one individual was treated as public. TCRdb itself trimmed the public reads at Q25 with fastp, ran MiXCR and retained productive beta chains. Identical CDR3 protein sequences are pooled into one entry, listed with their most common genes and DNA. What appears here as the V and J calls and clone size reflects TCRdb's work, not the paper's. The sample table shows fewer than 450,000 distinct CDR3 sequences, and roughly a quarter are seen once. The top ten constitute about 26% of the sample.

The CDR3 starts with the cysteine, ends with the phenylalanine, and has 15 residues. The read is trimmed to its CDR3 DNA, 45 bases read in frame from base 1. The germline V gene gives CDR1 as SGHRS and CDR2 as YFSETQ. V and J lose 2 bases and 0 bases, and a span of 12 bases separates them. Read against the paper, the sample's time point label means: persistent/refractory GD, antithyroid drugs over 5 years with positive TRAb. For both TCR sequencing and RNA sequencing, RNA was extracted from PBMCs using TRIzol. Graves' disease was diagnosed according to American Thyroid Association guidelines. Patients for the study were recruited at an endocrinology department in Xi'an, China. From each patient, nine milliliters of peripheral blood was collected into an EDTA anticoagulant tube. Ficoll Paque Plus density gradient separation was used to isolate PBMCs, and no further T cell sorting was done. RNA quality was checked with an Agilent 2100 Bioanalyzer and agarose gel, and concentration with a NanoDrop 2000.

The chain is encoded by TRBV5-1 joined to TRBJ2-7, and the D gene may be TRBD1, 6 bases matching. The material was peripheral blood mononuclear cells (PBMCs), obtained when the disease was refractory, from a patient treated with antithyroid drugs. The TCR originated in a female donor with Graves disease. The bases are TGCGCCAGCAGCTTCGGACAGAGAAGCTCCTACGAGCAGTACTTC. This gives the protein CASSFGQRSSYEQYF. Supplemented by the reference TRBV5-1 and TRBJ2-7 proteins around the CDR3, the complete variable domain is KAGVTQTPRYLIKTRGQQVTLSCSPISGHRSVSWYQQTPGQGLQFLFEYFSETQRNKGNFPGRFSGRQFSNSRSEMNVSTLELGDSALYLCASSFGQRSSYEQYFGPGTRLTVT.